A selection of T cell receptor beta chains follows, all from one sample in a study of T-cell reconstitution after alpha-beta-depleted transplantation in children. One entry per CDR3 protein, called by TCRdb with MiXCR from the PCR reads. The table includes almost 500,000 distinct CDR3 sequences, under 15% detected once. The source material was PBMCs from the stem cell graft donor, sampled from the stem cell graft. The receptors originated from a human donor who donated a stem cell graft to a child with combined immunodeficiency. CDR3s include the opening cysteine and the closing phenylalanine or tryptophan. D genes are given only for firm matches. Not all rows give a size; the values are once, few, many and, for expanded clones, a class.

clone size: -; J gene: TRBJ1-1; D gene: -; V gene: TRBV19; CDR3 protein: CASRALSRVNTEAFF; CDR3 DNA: TGTGCCAGTAGGGCCCTTTCTCGAGTGAACACTGAAGCTTTCTTT
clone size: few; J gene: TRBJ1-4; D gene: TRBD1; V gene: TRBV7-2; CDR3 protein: CASSRGDRSNEKLFF; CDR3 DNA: TGTGCCAGCAGCCGCGGGGACAGGAGTAATGAAAAACTGTTTTTT
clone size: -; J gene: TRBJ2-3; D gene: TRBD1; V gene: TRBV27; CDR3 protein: CASRVPGQSPDTQYF; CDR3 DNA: TGTGCCAGCAGAGTACCGGGACAGAGCCCAGATACGCAGTATTTT
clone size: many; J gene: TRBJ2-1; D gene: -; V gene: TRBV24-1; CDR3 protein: CATSEFQHNEQFF; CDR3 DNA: TGTGCCACCAGTGAGTTTCAGCACAATGAGCAGTTCTTC
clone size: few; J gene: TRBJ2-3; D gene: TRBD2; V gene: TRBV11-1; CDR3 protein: CASSFGGEGDTQYF; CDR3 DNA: TGTGCCAGCAGCTTCGGGGGGGAGGGAGATACGCAGTATTTT
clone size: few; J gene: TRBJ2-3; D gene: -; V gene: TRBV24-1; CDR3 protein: CATSDLFRGGDTQYF; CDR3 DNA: TGTGCCACCAGTGACCTTTTTCGGGGAGGTGATACGCAGTATTTT
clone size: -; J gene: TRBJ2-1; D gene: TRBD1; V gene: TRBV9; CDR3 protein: CASSDQGQPYNEQFF; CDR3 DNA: TGTGCCAGCAGCGACCAGGGACAGCCCTACAATGAGCAGTTCTTC
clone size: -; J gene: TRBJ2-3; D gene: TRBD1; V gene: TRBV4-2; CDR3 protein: CASSPEGRPGQGTDTQYF; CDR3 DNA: TGTGCCAGCAGCCCTGAGGGCCGACCGGGACAGGGCACAGATACGCAGTATTTT
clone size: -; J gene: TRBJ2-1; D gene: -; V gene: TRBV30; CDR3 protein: CAWSRSGNEQFF; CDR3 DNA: TGTGCCTGGAGTAGGTCAGGCAATGAGCAGTTCTTC
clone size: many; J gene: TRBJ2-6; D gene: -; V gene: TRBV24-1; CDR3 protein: CATSGRETSGANVLTF; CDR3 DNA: TGTGCCACCAGTGGGCGCGAAACCTCTGGGGCCAACGTCCTGACTTTC
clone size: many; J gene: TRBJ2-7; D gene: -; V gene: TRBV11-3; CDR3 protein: CASMGNDYVQYF; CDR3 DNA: TGTGCCAGCATGGGCAATGACTACGTGCAGTACTTC
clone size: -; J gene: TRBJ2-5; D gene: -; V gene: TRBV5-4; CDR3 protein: CASSLGLGHQETQYF; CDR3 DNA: TGTGCCAGCAGCTTGGGACTGGGACACCAAGAGACCCAGTACTTC
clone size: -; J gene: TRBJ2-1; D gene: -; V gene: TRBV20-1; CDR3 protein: CSAPGGGRWNEQFF; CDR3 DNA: TGCAGTGCCCCCGGAGGGGGAAGGTGGAATGAGCAGTTCTTC